Here is one T cell receptor beta chain with its context. The antigen remains undetermined. This entry is derived from a study of shared clonotypes between healthy human individuals. Study information: Participating donors consisted of two women and a few men aged 18 to 49.

Data came from immunoSEQ multiplex PCR; TCRdb stores just in-frame clones and leaves some out. Altogether hundreds of thousands of clones are present, 85% to 95% being singletons, with the ten largest covering approximately 0.11%. Findings of the study overall: Non-shared clonotypes displayed generation probabilities falling below those of clonotypes present in all four donors.

The CDR3 loop spans 18 amino acids. Per the germline V gene, CDR1 is MDHEN and CDR2 is SYDVKM. The trim removed 8 bases at V and 3 bases at J, leaving 15 bases unmatched. Naive CD8 cells lacked CD45RO, underwent positive selection for CCR7 and left out terminally differentiated effector memory CD45RA+ cells. Caucasian adults residing in Nashville, Tennessee made up all the donors. The sequenced sample was naive CD8+ T cells sorted from blood. The receptor was derived from a woman in her 30s in good health. The V call is TRBV28, the J call TRBJ2-3; TRBD2 aligns across 12 bases. The CDR3: CASAGLAGGIGGTDTQYF. The CDR3 nucleotides read TGTGCCAGCGCGGGGCTAGCGGGAGGGATCGGTGGTACAGATACGCAGTATTTT.